This T cell receptor beta chain derives from a study of cytomegalovirus exposure and HLA in healthy donors. Germline CDR1 is DFQATT and CDR2 is SNEGSKA (reference sequence). The CDR3 is made up of 11 amino acids. The V gene lost 3 bases and the J gene lost 3 bases, with 5 bases spanning the gap. Both 60 Vbeta primers and 13 Jbeta primers went into the PCR. Libraries were prepared by immunoSEQ multiplex PCR; TCRdb keeps only in-frame clonotypes and omits some of them. This table holds around 100,000 clones. The sample comprised PBMCs. The chain has TRBV20-1 and TRBJ1-2; D is ambiguous. The sequence derives from a man over 45 in good health and CMV-seronegative. CDR3 nucleotides: TGCAGTGCTAGGTTCGACTATGGCTACACCTTC. Translation: CSARFDYGYTF.